These 4 T cell receptor beta chains were all obtained from the same sample, sequenced in a study of identical twins. MiXCR was run by TCRdb on the 5' RACE reads, yielding one entry per CDR3 protein. The data show approximately 630,000 distinct CDR3 sequences, with under 8.5% seen just once and less than 2% held by the top ten. The sample also formed part of further work on yellow fever vaccine responses in identical twins.

The specimen was PBMCs. Receptor source: a woman aged 18-29 years in good health.

This clonotype occurred many times. The V call is TRBV4-2, the J call TRBJ2-5, with D tentatively TRBD1 (5 bases). CDR1 and CDR2 (germline): LGHNA, YNFKEQ. The CDR3 has 16 residues. V lost 1 base and J 0 bases, leaving 12 bases between the germline ends. CDR3 amino acids: CASSQGGRRNQETQYF. The DNA for the CDR3 is TGTGCCAGCAGCCAAGGGGGCAGGCGAAACCAAGAGACCCAGTACTTC.

This clonotype was seen many times. This chain connects TRBV20-1 to TRBJ2-1; 8 bases fit TRBD2. CDR1 DFQATT and CDR2 SNEGSKA come from the germline V gene (reference sequence). The CDR3 is 14 amino acids. With 0 bases clipped from V and 6 bases from J, the junction kept 4 bases outside the gene matches. Here the CDR3 DNA reads TGCAGTGCTAGAGATCCTAGCGGGCCCAATGAGCAGTTCTTC. Protein sequence: CSARDPSGPNEQFF.

The chain uses TRBV24-1 and TRBJ2-3; TRBD2 agrees at 9 bases. The CDR3 sequence is 15 residues long. In germline, CDR1 is KGHDR, CDR2 SFDVKD. The trim removed 6 bases at V and 3 bases at J, leaving 6 bases unmatched. This chain's CDR3 is CATSNLAGGTDTQYF. CDR3 bases: TGTGCCACCAGTAACTTGGCGGGGGGGACAGATACGCAGTATTTT.

The chain employs TRBV20-1 and TRBJ2-5; 16 bases are shared with TRBD2. The CDR3 has 20 amino acids. CDR1 and CDR2 (germline): DFQATT, SNEGSKA (reference sequence). Losses at the gene ends were 2 bases for V and 2 bases for J; bases not matched to a gene: 14. The CDR3 here is CSARTRPGTSGGADQETQYF. The CDR3 DNA sequence: TGCAGTGCTAGAACCCGACCAGGGACTAGCGGGGGGGCCGATCAAGAGACCCAGTACTTC.